This TCR beta chain was profiled in a study of Ad26.COV2.S vaccination and SARS-CoV-2 variants. Study overall: Ad26.COV2.S given intramuscularly, once or twice 56 days apart.

In regard to this clone: Its antigen remains unidentified.

Treatment denoted: some 19 received Ad26.COV2.S at low or high dose, single or two shots; 5 received placebo; per-sample allocation not given. Sampling was done on day 63 after the first vaccine or placebo injection. Whoever gave the sample was an adult aged 18-55 years in Boston. General study findings and limits: Placebo and vaccine recipients had non-spike TCR breadth that was similar. It is possible that the TCR breadth and depth analyses underestimated the total T cell responses.

The protocol was immunoSEQ multiplex PCR, while the TCRdb copy is restricted to in-frame clones and leaves out a portion. This sample has fewer than 800,000 clones, with roughly 90% found just once. Trimming left V 0 bases short and J 5 bases short, with 10 bases between. The CDR3 loop spans 14 amino acids. Germline V gene lookup returns CDR1 LNHDA and CDR2 SQIVND (reference sequence). V usage is TRBV19 and J usage is TRBJ2-5; no definite D call. The sequence derives from a person aged 18-65 years who received the Ad26.COV2.S COVID-19 vaccine or a placebo. The material sequenced was peripheral blood, taken in a trial of Ad26.COV2.S vaccine versus placebo. CDR3 loop: CASSIESPAETQYF. DNA of the CDR3: TGTGCCAGTAGTATAGAATCGCCGGCGGAGACCCAGTACTTC.